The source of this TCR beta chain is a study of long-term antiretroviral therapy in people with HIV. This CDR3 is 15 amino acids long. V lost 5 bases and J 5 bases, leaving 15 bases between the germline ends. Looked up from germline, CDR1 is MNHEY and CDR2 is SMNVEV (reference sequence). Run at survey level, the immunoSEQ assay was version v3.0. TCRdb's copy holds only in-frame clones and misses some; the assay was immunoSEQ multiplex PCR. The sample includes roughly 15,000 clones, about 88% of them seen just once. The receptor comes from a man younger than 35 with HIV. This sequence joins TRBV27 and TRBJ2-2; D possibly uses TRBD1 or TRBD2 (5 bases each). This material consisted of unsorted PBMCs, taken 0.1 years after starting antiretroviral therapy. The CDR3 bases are TGTGCCAGCAGTCCCCGGGACGATAGTACCGGGGAGCTGTTTTTT. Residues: CASSPRDDSTGELFF.